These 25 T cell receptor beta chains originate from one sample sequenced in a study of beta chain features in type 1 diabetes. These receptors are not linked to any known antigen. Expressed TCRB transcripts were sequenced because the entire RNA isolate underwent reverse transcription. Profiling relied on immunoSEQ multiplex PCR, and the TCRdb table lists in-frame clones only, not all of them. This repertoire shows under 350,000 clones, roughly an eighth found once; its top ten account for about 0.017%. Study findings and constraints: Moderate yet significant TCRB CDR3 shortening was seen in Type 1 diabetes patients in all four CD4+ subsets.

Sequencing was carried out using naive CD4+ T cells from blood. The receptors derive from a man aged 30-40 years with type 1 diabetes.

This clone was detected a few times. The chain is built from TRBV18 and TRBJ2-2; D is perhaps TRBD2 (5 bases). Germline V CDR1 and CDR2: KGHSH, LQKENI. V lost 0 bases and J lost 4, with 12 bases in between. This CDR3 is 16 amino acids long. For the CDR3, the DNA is TGTGCCAGCTCACCACCCTGGGCAGAGGGCACCGGGGAGCTGTTTTTT. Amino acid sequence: CASSPPWAEGTGELFF.

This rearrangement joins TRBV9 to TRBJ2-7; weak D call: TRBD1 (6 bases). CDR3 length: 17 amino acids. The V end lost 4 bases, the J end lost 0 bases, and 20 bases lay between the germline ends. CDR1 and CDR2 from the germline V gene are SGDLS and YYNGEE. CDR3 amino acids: CASSRGTGTRSSYEQYF. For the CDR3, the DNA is TGTGCCAGCAGCCGAGGAACCGGGACACGGAGCTCCTACGAGCAGTACTTC.

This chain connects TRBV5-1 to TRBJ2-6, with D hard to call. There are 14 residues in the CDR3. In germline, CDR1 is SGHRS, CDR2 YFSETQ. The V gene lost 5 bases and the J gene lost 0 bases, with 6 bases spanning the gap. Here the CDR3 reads CASSSDSGANVLTF. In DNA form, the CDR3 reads TGCGCCAGCAGTTCAGACTCTGGGGCCAACGTCCTGACTTTC.

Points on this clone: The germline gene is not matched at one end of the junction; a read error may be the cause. The CDR3 sequence: CASSPPAGVYGHTF. The CDR3 DNA reads as TGTGCCAGCTCACCACCGGCGGGGGTCTATGGCCACACCTTC. The chain couples TRBV18 to TRBJ1-2, with D possibly TRBD1 on 5 matching bases. The CDR3 extends over 14 amino acids. Germline V CDR1 and CDR2: KGHSH, LQKENI.

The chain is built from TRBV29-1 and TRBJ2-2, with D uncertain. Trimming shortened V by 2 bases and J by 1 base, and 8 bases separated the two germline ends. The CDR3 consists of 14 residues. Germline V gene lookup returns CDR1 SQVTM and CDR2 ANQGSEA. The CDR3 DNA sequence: TGCAGCGTTGAAAAACAGTTGAACACCGGGGAGCTGTTTTTT. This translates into CSVEKQLNTGELFF.

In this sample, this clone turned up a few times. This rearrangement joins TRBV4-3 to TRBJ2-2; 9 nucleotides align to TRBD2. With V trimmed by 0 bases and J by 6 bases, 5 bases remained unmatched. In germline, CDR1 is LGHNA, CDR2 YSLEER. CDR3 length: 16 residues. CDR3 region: CASSQEGGGRAGELFF. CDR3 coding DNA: TGCGCCAGCAGCCAAGAAGGCGGCGGGAGGGCCGGGGAGCTGTTTTTT.

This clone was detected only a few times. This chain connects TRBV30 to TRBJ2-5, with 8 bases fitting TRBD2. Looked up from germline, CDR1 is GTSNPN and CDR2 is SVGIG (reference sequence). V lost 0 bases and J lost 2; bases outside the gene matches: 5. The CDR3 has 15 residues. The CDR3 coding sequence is TGTGCCTGGAGTGTCCCGGGACTAGGGCAAGAGACCCAGTACTTC. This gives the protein CAWSVPGLGQETQYF.

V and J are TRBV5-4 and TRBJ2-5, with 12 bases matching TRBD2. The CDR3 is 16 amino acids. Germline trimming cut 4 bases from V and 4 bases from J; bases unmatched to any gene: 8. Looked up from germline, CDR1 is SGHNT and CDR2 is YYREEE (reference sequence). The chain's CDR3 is CASSLSTSGRRETQYF. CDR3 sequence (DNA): TGTGCCAGCAGCCTGTCGACTAGCGGGAGAAGAGAGACCCAGTACTTC.

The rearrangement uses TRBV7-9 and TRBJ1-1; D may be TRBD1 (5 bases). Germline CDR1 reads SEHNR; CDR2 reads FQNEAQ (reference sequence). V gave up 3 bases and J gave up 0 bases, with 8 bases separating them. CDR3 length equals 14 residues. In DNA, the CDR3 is TGTGCCAGCAGCTTTACAGGCCTGAACACTGAAGCTTTCTTT. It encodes CASSFTGLNTEAFF.

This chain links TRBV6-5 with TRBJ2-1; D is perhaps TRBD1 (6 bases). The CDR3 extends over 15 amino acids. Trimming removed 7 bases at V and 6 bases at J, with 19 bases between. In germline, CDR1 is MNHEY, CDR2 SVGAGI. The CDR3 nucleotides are TGTGCCAGCATTAGGTATCAGGGGTTGGGCAATGAGCAGTTCTTC. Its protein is CASIRYQGLGNEQFF.

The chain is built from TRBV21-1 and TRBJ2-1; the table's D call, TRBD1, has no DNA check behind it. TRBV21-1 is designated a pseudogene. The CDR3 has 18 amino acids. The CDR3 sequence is CASSKRLGQGTTYNEQFF. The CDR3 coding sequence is TGTGCCAGCAGCAAACGGCTGGGACAGGGTACTACCTACAATGAGCAGTTCTTC.

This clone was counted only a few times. The CDR3 spells CASSFPLGREETDTQYF. The CDR3 nucleotides read TGTGCCAGCAGCTTCCCTTTAGGCAGGGAAGAAACAGATACGCAGTATTTT. The rearrangement joins TRBV7-8 to TRBJ2-3; D perhaps matches TRBD1 (5 bases). The CDR3 is 17 residues long. Trimming pared 3 bases from V and 3 bases from J, leaving 19 bases between. Germline V gene data show CDR1 as SGHVS and CDR2 as FQNEAQ.

The CDR3 is CASSPQEDAPYEQYF. In DNA form, the CDR3 reads TGTGCCAGCTCACCACAGGAGGATGCCCCCTACGAGCAGTACTTC. The chain couples TRBV18 to TRBJ2-7, with TRBD2 as a possible D gene (5 bases). In germline, CDR1 is KGHSH, CDR2 LQKENI. This CDR3 has 15 amino acids. The V gene lost 1 base and the J gene lost 2 bases, with 12 bases spanning the gap.

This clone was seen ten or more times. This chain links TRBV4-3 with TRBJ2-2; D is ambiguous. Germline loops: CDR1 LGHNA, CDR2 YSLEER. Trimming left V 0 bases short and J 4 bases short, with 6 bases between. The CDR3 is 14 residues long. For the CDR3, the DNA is TGCGCCAGCAGCCAAGACCCAGGCACCGGGGAGCTGTTTTTT. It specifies CASSQDPGTGELFF.

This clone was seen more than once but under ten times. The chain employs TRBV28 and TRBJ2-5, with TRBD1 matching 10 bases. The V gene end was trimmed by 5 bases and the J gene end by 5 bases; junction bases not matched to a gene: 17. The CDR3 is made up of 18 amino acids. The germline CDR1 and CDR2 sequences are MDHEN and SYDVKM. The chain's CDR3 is CASSQTGGGGLSRETQYF. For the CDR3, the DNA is TGTGCCAGCAGTCAGACAGGGGGCGGGGGCCTAAGCCGGGAGACCCAGTACTTC.

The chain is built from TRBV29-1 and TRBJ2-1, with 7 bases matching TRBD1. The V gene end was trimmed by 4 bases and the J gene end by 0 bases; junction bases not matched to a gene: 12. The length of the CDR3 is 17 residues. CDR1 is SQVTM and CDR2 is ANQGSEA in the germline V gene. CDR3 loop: CSVVYAGGPSSYNEQFF. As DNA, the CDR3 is TGCAGCGTTGTCTACGCAGGGGGACCAAGCTCCTACAATGAGCAGTTCTTC.

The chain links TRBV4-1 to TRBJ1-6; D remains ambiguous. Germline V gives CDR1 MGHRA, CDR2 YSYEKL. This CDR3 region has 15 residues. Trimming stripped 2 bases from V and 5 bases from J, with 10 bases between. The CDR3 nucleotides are TGCGCCAGCAGCCAATACGGAGCAAATAATTCACCCCTCCACTTT. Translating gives CASSQYGANNSPLHF.

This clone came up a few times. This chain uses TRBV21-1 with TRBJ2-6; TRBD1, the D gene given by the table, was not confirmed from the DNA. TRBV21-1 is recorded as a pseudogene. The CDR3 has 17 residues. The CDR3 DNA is TGTGCCAGCTATCCGGGACAGCGATCCTCTGGGGCCAACGTCCTGACTTTC. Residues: CASYPGQRSSGANVLTF.

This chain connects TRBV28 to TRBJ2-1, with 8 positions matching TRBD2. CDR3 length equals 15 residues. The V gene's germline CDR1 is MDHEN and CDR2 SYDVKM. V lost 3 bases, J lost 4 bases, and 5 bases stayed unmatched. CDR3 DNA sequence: TGTGCCAGCAGTTTGGGGACGGGAGGGTACAATGAGCAGTTCTTC. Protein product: CASSLGTGGYNEQFF.

CDR3 nucleotides: TGTGCCAGCAGTCAAACTAGCACAGATACGCAGTATTTT. Its protein product is CASSQTSTDTQYF. The chain is built from TRBV6-5 and TRBJ2-3; D not resolved. CDR3 size: 13 residues. V lost 5 bases to trimming and J lost 0 bases, with 6 bases between them. Germline V gene sequence: CDR1 MNHEY, CDR2 SVGAGI.

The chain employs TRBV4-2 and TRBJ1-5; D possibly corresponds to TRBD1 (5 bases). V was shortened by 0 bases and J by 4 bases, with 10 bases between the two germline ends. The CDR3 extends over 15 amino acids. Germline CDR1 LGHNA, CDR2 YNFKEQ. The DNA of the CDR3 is TGTGCCAGCAGCCAAGATTGGGGGGGGAATCAGCCCCAGCATTTT. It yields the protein CASSQDWGGNQPQHF.

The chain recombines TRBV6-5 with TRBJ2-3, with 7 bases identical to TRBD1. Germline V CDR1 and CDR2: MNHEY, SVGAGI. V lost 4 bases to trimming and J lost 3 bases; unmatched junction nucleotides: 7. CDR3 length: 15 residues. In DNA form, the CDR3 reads TGTGCCAGCAGTTTTCAGGGGGTTGGTACAGATACGCAGTATTTT. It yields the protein CASSFQGVGTDTQYF.

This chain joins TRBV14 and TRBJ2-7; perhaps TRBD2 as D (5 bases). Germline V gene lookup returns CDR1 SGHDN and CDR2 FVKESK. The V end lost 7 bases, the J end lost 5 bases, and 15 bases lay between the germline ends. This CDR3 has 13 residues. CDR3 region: CASKGDYGDEQYF. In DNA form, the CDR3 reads TGTGCCAGCAAGGGAGACTATGGCGACGAGCAGTACTTC.

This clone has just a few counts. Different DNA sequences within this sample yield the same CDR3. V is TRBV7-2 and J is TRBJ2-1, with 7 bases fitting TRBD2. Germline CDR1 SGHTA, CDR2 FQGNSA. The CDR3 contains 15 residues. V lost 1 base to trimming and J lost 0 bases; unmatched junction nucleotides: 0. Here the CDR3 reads CASSLGGGSYNEQFF. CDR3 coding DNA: TGTGCCAGCAGCTTAGGGGGGGGCTCCTACAATGAGCAGTTCTTC.

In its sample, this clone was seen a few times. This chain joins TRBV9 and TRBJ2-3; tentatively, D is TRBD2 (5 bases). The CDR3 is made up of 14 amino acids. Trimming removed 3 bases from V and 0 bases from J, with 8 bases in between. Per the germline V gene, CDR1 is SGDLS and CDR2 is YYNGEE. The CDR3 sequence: CASSARVSTDTQYF. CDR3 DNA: TGTGCCAGCAGCGCGCGGGTAAGCACAGATACGCAGTATTTT.